These 27 T cell receptor beta chains share one sample of origin, sequenced in a study of blood T cell repertoires in COVID-19. TCRdb keeps only in-frame clones here, not all; method: immunoSEQ multiplex PCR. The sample contains about 270,000 clones, about 87% of which appear only once. Sequencing was performed on PBMCs or T cells enriched from blood (not recorded which). All receptors come from a woman in her 30s with acute COVID-19.

The V call is TRBV28, the J call TRBJ2-5; D gene uncertain. This CDR3 is 13 amino acids long. CDR1 and CDR2 (germline): MDHEN, SYDVKM. Trimming shortened V by 3 bases and J by 3 bases, and 8 bases separated the two germline ends. The CDR3 nucleotides read TGTGCCAGCAGTTTTAACGGAGAAGAGACCCAGTACTTC. Translation gives CASSFNGEETQYF.

This clone was seen just once. The chain carries TRBV28 and TRBJ1-2; D may be TRBD1 (6 bases). The germline CDR1 and CDR2 sequences are MDHEN and SYDVKM. V was cut by 7 bases and J by 4 bases, with 22 bases left in between. The CDR3 loop spans 16 amino acids. CDR3: CASTPVGQGLFYGYTF. CDR3 DNA: TGTGCCAGCACCCCAGTAGGGCAGGGGCTATTCTATGGCTACACCTTC.

In nucleotides, the CDR3 is TGTGCCAGCAGTTTATGGAACCCGACAGGGAGAGGGGAGCAGTACTTC. It is translated as CASSLWNPTGRGEQYF. The chain combines TRBV27 with TRBJ2-7; TRBD1 agrees at 7 bases. The CDR3 totals 16 residues. With V trimmed by 1 base and J by 7 bases, 13 bases remained unmatched. CDR1 and CDR2 from the germline V gene are MNHEY and SMNVEV (reference sequence).

The rearrangement links TRBV9 to TRBJ2-1, with D possibly being TRBD2 (5 bases). The CDR3 is 14 residues long. V lost 4 bases, J lost 5 bases, and 13 bases lay in between. CDR1 and CDR2 from the germline V gene are SGDLS and YYNGEE. CDR3 sequence (DNA): TGTGCCAGCAGCCCGACACTAGGACACAATGAGCAGTTCTTC. Translating gives CASSPTLGHNEQFF.

As for this clone: A read error may produce the germline difference seen at one junction end. V gene TRBV7-9 combines with J gene TRBJ2-6; TRBD1 matches at 12 bases. The CDR3 contains 14 residues. CDR1 is SEHNR, CDR2 FQNEAQ, per germline (reference sequence). CDR3 protein: CVGQGASGANVLTF. The CDR3 DNA is TGCGTGGGACAGGGGGCATCTGGGGCCAACGTCCTGACTTTC.

The rearrangement joins TRBV2 to TRBJ2-1, with 9 bases fitting TRBD2. V dropped 10 bases and J dropped 7; count of bases not matched to a gene: 20. The V gene's germline CDR1 is SNHLY and CDR2 FYNNEI. The CDR3 contains 17 residues. The CDR3 sequence is CATGEAGGLAGRNEQFF. CDR3 bases: TGTGCCACTGGTGAGGCGGGGGGGCTAGCGGGAAGGAATGAGCAGTTCTTC.

The genes are TRBV4-1 and TRBJ2-6; D unresolved. Germline CDR1 and CDR2: MGHRA and YSYEKL. The CDR3 extends over 17 amino acids. The germline V and J ends were trimmed by 0 bases and 2 bases, with 11 bases remaining between them. The CDR3 reads CASSQDPRVAGANVLTF. The CDR3 coding sequence is TGCGCCAGCAGCCAAGATCCCCGGGTGGCTGGGGCCAACGTCCTGACTTTC.

This chain joins TRBV10-3 and TRBJ1-5; a possible D gene is TRBD1 (5 bases). Trimming shortened V by 4 bases and J by 0 bases, and 10 bases separated the two germline ends. CDR3 size: 15 residues. The germline CDR1 and CDR2 sequences are ENHRY and SYGVKD. CDR3 in DNA: TGTGCCATCAGTGGATCCAGGGTTAGCAATCAGCCCCAGCATTTT. As protein: CAISGSRVSNQPQHF.

The CDR3 loop reads CASKGATGDFYEQFF. Here the CDR3 DNA reads TGTGCCAGTAAGGGGGCTACGGGAGATTTCTATGAGCAGTTCTTC. The chain couples TRBV19 to TRBJ2-1; D is perhaps TRBD1 (7 bases). The CDR3 totals 15 residues. Germline CDR1 and CDR2: LNHDA and SQIVND (reference sequence). V lost 7 bases and J lost 8, with 21 bases in between.

This clone was found a few times. The V and J genes are TRBV7-2 and TRBJ2-2, with 11 bases lining up with TRBD1. The junction had 10 bases not matched to a gene; V was cut back by 5 bases and J by 5 bases. This CDR3 contains 17 residues. Looked up from germline, CDR1 is SGHTA and CDR2 is FQGNSA. The CDR3 nucleotides are TGTGCCAGCAGCCAAAAGGGGACAGGGGGAAAAACCGGGGAGCTGTTTTTT. Translating it yields CASSQKGTGGKTGELFF. The full variable domain, rest sourced from reference TRBV7-2 and TRBJ2-2, is GAGVSQSPSNKVTEKGKDVELRCDPISGHTALYWYRQSLGQGLEFLIYFQGNSAPDKSGLPSDRFSAERTGGSVSTLTIQRTQQEDSAVYLCASSQKGTGGKTGELFFGEGSRLTVL.

This chain connects TRBV10-3 to TRBJ1-3; the D is unclear. Germline CDR1 is ENHRY and CDR2 is SYGVKD. Trimming shortened V by 7 bases and J by 2 bases, and 12 bases separated the two germline ends. The CDR3 is made up of 14 amino acids. The CDR3 DNA follows: TGTGCCATCATTCGCGGGAAGGCTGGAAACACCATATATTTT. This translates into CAIIRGKAGNTIYF.

The chain carries TRBV7-6 and TRBJ2-7; 9 positions agree with TRBD2. The CDR3 length is 17 residues. Trimming removed 1 base from V and 2 bases from J; junction bases left unmatched: 9. Per the germline V gene, CDR1 is SGHVS and CDR2 is FNYEAQ. The CDR3 coding sequence is TGTGCCAGCAGCTTAGATCCCCCCACTAGCGGGCCCTACGAGCAGTACTTC. This encodes CASSLDPPTSGPYEQYF.

This chain uses TRBV30 with TRBJ2-1, with 12 bases identical to TRBD2. This CDR3 region has 14 residues. Germline V gives CDR1 GTSNPN, CDR2 SVGIG (reference sequence). V gave up 5 bases and J gave up 10 bases; unmatched junction bases: 9. The CDR3 loop reads CAWERTSGVGEQFF. The DNA for the CDR3 is TGTGCCTGGGAAAGGACTAGCGGGGTGGGGGAGCAGTTCTTC. Filled out from reference TRBV30 and TRBJ2-1, the complete variable domain reads SQTIHQWPATLVQPVGSPLSLECTVEGTSNPNLYWYRQAAGRGLQLLFYSVGIGQISSEVPQNLSASRPQDRQFILSSKKLLLSDSGFYLCAWERTSGVGEQFFGPGTRLTVL.

This sequence joins TRBV27 and TRBJ2-2; 7 bases map to TRBD2. CDR1 MNHEY and CDR2 SMNVEV come from the germline V gene (reference sequence). Unmatched junction bases numbered 14, after V lost 7 bases and J lost 6 bases. The CDR3 totals 16 residues. This chain's CDR3 is CASIRRGGHHAGELFF. The DNA for the CDR3 is TGTGCCAGCATAAGGCGGGGAGGGCACCACGCCGGGGAGCTGTTTTTT.

V usage is TRBV3-1 (or the pseudogene TRBV3-2) and J usage is TRBJ1-1, with 8 bases fitting TRBD1. Per the germline V gene, CDR1 is LGHDT and CDR2 is YNNKEL (reference sequence). The junction had 7 bases not matched to a gene; V was cut back by 6 bases and J by 10 bases. This CDR3 contains 12 residues. DNA for the CDR3: TGTGCCAGCAGTGAGGGGACAGGTGGAGCTTTCTTT. Amino acid sequence: CASSEGTGGAFF.

The genes are TRBV6-2 or TRBV6-3 and TRBJ2-1; 7 bases line up with TRBD2. The CDR3 is 14 amino acids. The V gene end was trimmed by 8 bases and the J gene end by 8 bases; junction bases not matched to a gene: 12. Germline V gene lookup returns CDR1 MNHEY and CDR2 SVGEGT. CDR3 sequence (DNA): TGTGCCAGCCGCCGTGCGGGGGAGGGTCATGAGCAGTTCTTC. This encodes CASRRAGEGHEQFF.

The V and J genes are TRBV7-2 and TRBJ2-3; 10 nucleotides match TRBD2. After removal of 5 bases from V and 4 bases from J, the junction contained 9 bases not matched to a gene. The germline CDR1 and CDR2 sequences are SGHTA and FQGNSA. The CDR3 has 16 residues. In nucleotides, the CDR3 is TGTGCCAGCAGCACCTCTCTAGCGGGAGCTTCAGATACGCAGTATTTT. Its translation is CASSTSLAGASDTQYF.

The gene calls are TRBV2 and TRBJ1-1; weak D call: TRBD1 (5 bases). V dropped 5 bases and J dropped 5 bases, with 12 bases sitting between them. The CDR3 has 13 amino acids. CDR1 and CDR2 from the germline V gene are SNHLY and FYNNEI. This CDR3 is CASSPSGETEAFF. As DNA, the CDR3 is TGTGCCAGCAGTCCGTCGGGGGAAACTGAAGCTTTCTTT.

The V and J genes are TRBV21-1 and TRBJ2-7; whether TRBD2, the table's D call, matches the DNA was not checked. TRBV21-1 is annotated as a pseudogene. The CDR3 spans 15 residues. The DNA of the CDR3 is TGTGCCAGCAGCAAAACGAGCGGCTGGTCCCACGAGCAGTACTTC. This codes for CASSKTSGWSHEQYF.

The chain combines TRBV6-2 or TRBV6-3 with TRBJ2-1, with 9 bases fitting TRBD2. The CDR3 is made up of 18 amino acids. Per germline, CDR1 MNHEY and CDR2 SVGEGT. V gave up 2 bases and J gave up 4 bases; unmatched junction bases: 12. Here the CDR3 reads CASSYLVTSGKLYNEQFF. The DNA for the CDR3 is TGTGCCAGCAGTTACCTGGTGACTAGCGGAAAACTTTACAATGAGCAGTTCTTC.

The CDR3, as DNA: TGTGCCAGCAGGAAGACAGGGGGGGCCCTCGAGCAGTACTTC. Protein: CASRKTGGALEQYF. This sequence joins TRBV5-6 and TRBJ2-7, with 9 nucleotides matching TRBD1. The CDR3 spans 14 residues. Germline-derived CDR1 and CDR2 are SGHDT and YYEEEE. The V gene end was trimmed by 5 bases and the J gene end by 6 bases; junction bases not matched to a gene: 9.

In DNA, the CDR3 is TGTGCCAGCAGTTTATTGGACGGGGGCACTGAAGCTTTCTTT. This codes for CASSLLDGGTEAFF. This chain joins TRBV28 and TRBJ1-1; tentative D call: TRBD1 (5 bases). Per the germline V gene, CDR1 is MDHEN and CDR2 is SYDVKM. CDR3 length: 14 residues. V gave up 1 base and J gave up 4 bases, with 10 bases separating them. The full variable domain, rest sourced from reference TRBV28 and TRBJ1-1, is DVKVTQSSRYLVKRTGEKVFLECVQDMDHENMFWYRQDPGLGLRLIYFSYDVKMKEKGDIPEGYSVSREKKERFSLILESASTNQTSMYLCASSLLDGGTEAFFGQGTRLTVV.

The V and J genes are TRBV3-1 (or the pseudogene TRBV3-2) and TRBJ2-1; TRBD2 matches at 10 bases. The CDR3 has 15 amino acids. Germline trimming cut 5 bases from V and 6 bases from J; bases unmatched to any gene: 7. Germline loops: CDR1 LGHDT, CDR2 YNNKEL (reference sequence). The CDR3 spells CASSFPSGRANEQFF. For the CDR3, the DNA is TGTGCCAGCAGCTTTCCTAGCGGGAGAGCCAATGAGCAGTTCTTC.

The V and J genes are TRBV7-9 and TRBJ2-2; D is undetermined. Trimming took 5 bases from V and 2 from J, leaving 12 bases between them. Germline values: CDR1 SEHNR, CDR2 FQNEAQ (reference sequence). The length of the CDR3 is 15 residues. The CDR3 here is CASSPVGGNTGELFF. In DNA, the CDR3 is TGTGCCAGCAGCCCCGTCGGCGGAAACACCGGGGAGCTGTTTTTT.

The chain links TRBV6-5 to TRBJ1-1; D is ambiguous. The germline gives CDR1 MNHEY, CDR2 SVGAGI. Deletions cut 0 bases from V and 4 bases from J, with 6 bases between. The CDR3 totals 13 residues. CDR3 loop: CASSYSRATEAFF. The CDR3 nucleotides read TGTGCCAGCAGTTACTCGAGGGCCACTGAAGCTTTCTTT.

The chain joins TRBV9 to TRBJ1-2; tentatively, D is TRBD1 (5 bases). Trimming took off 10 bases at V and 6 bases at J, with 25 bases between the two ends. The CDR3 has 15 residues. Germline CDR1 reads SGDLS; CDR2 reads YYNGEE. Here the CDR3 reads CARRVGAGGGDGYTF. The CDR3 DNA is TGTGCCCGCCGCGTCGGCGCGGGTGGGGGGGATGGCTACACCTTC.

This clone has just a few counts. The chain carries TRBV5-1 and TRBJ1-1; maybe TRBD1 (6 bases). There are 16 residues in the CDR3. V lost 1 base and J lost 0, with 13 bases in between. Germline values: CDR1 SGHRS, CDR2 YFSETQ. In nucleotides, the CDR3 is TGCGCCAGCAGCTTGATTCCACAGGGCATGAACACTGAAGCTTTCTTT. Amino acids: CASSLIPQGMNTEAFF. The whole variable domain, remainder taken from reference TRBV5-1 and TRBJ1-1, is KAGVTQTPRYLIKTRGQQVTLSCSPISGHRSVSWYQQTPGQGLQFLFEYFSETQRNKGNFPGRFSGRQFSNSRSEMNVSTLELGDSALYLCASSLIPQGMNTEAFFGQGTRLTVV.